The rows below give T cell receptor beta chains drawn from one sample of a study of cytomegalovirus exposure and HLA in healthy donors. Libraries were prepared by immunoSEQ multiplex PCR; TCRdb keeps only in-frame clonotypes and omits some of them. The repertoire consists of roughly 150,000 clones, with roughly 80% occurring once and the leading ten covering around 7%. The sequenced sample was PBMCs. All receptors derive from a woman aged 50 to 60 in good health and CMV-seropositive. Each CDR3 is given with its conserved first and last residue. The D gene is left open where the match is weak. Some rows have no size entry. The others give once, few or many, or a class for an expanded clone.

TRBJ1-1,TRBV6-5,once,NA,TGTGCCAGCACAGGGGCTATGAACACTGAAGCTTTCTTT,CASTGAMNTEAFF
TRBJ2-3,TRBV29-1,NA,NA,TGCAGCGTTGCGGTGAACGGGGGCACAGATACGCAGTATTTT,CSVAVNGGTDTQYF
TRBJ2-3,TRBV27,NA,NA,TGTGCCAGCAGTTTAGCGGGGGCCAGCACAGATACGCAGTATTTT,CASSLAGASTDTQYF
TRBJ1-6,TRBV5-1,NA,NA,TGCGCCAGCAGCTTGGAGGGGGATTCACCCCTCCACTTT,CASSLEGDSPLHF
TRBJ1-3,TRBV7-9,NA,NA,TGTGCCAGCAGCCTAGACACTGGAAACACCATATATTTT,CASSLDTGNTIYF
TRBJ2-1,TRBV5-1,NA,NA,TGCGCCAGCAGCTTGTCTAACAATGAGCAGTTCTTC,CASSLSNNEQFF
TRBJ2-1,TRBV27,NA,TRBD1,TGTGCCACCCACCCGGGACAGGGGAGGGATGAGCAGTTCTTC,CATHPGQGRDEQFF
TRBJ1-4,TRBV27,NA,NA,TGTGCCAGCAGTTTAGGGGGGAGGGGGAGTGAAAAACTGTTTTTT,CASSLGGRGSEKLFF
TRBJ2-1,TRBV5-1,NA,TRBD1,TGCGCCAGCAGCCGTTCGGGTAAAAGGGGGCCATGCAATGAGCAGTTCTTC,CASSRSGKRGPCNEQFF
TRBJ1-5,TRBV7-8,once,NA,TGTGCCAGCAGCTTATTCGAGGGGGTACAGCCCCAGCATTTT,CASSLFEGVQPQHF
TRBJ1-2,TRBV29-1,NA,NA,TGCAGCGTCCGGTCGGACTATGGCTACACCTTC,CSVRSDYGYTF
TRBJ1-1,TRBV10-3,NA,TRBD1,TGTGCCATCAGTGAGTCCGGGACAGGGAACACTGAAGCTTTCTTT,CAISESGTGNTEAFF
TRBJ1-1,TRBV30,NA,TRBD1,TGTGCCTGTGCTCCAGGGGGCAACACTGAAGCTTTCTTT,CACAPGGNTEAFF
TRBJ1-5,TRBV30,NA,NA,TGTGCCTGGAGTATTGGGCAGCTTTATCAGCCCCAGCATTTT,CAWSIGQLYQPQHF
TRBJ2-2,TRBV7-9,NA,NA,TGTGCCAGCAGCTTAGACGGGCCAGGGGCCGGGGAGCTGTTTTTT,CASSLDGPGAGELFF
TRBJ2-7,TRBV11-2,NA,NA,TGTGCCAGCAGCCCAGGTTGGTCTTCTCCGTCCTACGAGCAGTACTTC,CASSPGWSSPSYEQYF
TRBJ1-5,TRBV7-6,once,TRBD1,TGTGCCAGCAGCGCGAGACAGGGATTCAATCAGCCCCAGCATTTT,CASSARQGFNQPQHF
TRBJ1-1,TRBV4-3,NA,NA,TGCGCCAGCAGCCAAGATACGGTGAACACTGAAGCTTTCTTT,CASSQDTVNTEAFF
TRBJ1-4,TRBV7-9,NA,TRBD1,TGTGCCAGCAGCTCCGATCACAGGGGCACTAATGAAAAACTGTTTTTT,CASSSDHRGTNEKLFF
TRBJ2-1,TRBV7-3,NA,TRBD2,TGTGCCAGCAGCTTGGCGGGGGGTCCCTACAATGAGCAGTTCTTC,CASSLAGGPYNEQFF
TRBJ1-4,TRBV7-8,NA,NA,TGTGCCAGCAGCTTAGTTAGCGGGGGGGTTCGAGGGGAACTGTTTTTT,CASSLVSGGVRGELFF
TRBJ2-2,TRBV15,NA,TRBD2,TGTGCCACCTCCCGGGGGGGGGACACCGGGGAGCTGTTTTTT,CATSRGGDTGELFF
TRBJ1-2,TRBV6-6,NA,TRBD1,TGTGCCAGCAGTCCCCCCGACAGGGATAATGGCTACACCTTC,CASSPPDRDNGYTF
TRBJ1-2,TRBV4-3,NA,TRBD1,TGCGCCAGCAACTCCGGGACAGGGTTAGAGTATGGCTACACCTTC,CASNSGTGLEYGYTF
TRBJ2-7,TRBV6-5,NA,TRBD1,TGTGCCAGCAGTTACTCGGAAACAGGGGGCGCCGAGCAGTACTTC,CASSYSETGGAEQYF
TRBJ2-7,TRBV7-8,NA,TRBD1,TGTGCCAGCAGCTTAGCTACAGGGGGCTTACAGCGCTACGAGCAGTACTTC,CASSLATGGLQRYEQYF
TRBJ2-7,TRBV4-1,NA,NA,TGCGCCAGCAGCCAAGAGCAGGGCGTCGAGCAGTACTTC,CASSQEQGVEQYF
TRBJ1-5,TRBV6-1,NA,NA,TGTGCCACAAGGGCAGGGTTGAATCAGCCCCAGCATTTT,CATRAGLNQPQHF
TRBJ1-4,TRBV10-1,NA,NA,TGCGCCAGCAGTGAGTCCGGGAATGAAAAACTGTTTTTT,CASSESGNEKLFF
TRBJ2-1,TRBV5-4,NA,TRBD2,TGTGCCAGCAGCTTGGACGGGGGGGGGCCGAGGAATGAGCAGTTCTTC,CASSLDGGGPRNEQFF
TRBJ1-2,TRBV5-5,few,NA,TGTGCCAGCAGCCGGCAAGGGGCAGCTAACTATGGCTACACCTTC,CASSRQGAANYGYTF
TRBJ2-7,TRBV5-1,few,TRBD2,TGCGCCAGCAGCCCGGGGGGTAGCGGGGGCTCCTACGAGCAGTACTTC,CASSPGGSGGSYEQYF
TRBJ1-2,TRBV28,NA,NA,TGTGCCAGCAGTTCTACCCACCTCGGCTACACCTTC,CASSSTHLGYTF
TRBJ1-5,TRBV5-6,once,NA,TGTGCCAGCAGCTTGGGAGGGAGATGGAGCAATCAGCCCCAGCATTTT,CASSLGGRWSNQPQHF
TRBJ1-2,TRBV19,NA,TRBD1,TGTGCCAGTAGCTCGACAGGGGGCGATGGCTACACCTTC,CASSSTGGDGYTF
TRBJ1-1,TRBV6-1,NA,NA,TGTGCCAGCAGCCCCACAGGTCCCGAAGCTTTCTTT,CASSPTGPEAFF
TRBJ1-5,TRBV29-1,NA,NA,TGCAGCGCGATAGTGCCCTTGGGCAATCAGCCCCAGCATTTT,CSAIVPLGNQPQHF
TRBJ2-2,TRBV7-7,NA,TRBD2,TGTGCTAGCAGCCCACTAGCGGGGGGCACCGGGGAGCTGTTTTTT,CASSPLAGGTGELFF
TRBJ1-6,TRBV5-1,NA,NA,TGCGCCAGCAGCTTGGAACAGGGCAATTCACCCCTCCACTTT,CASSLEQGNSPLHF
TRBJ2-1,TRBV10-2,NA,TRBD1,TGCGCCAGCAGTGAGGGGACAGGTGCCAAATGGAATGAGCAGTTCTTC,CASSEGTGAKWNEQFF
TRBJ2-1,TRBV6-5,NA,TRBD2,TGTGCCAGCATGGTAGGGACTAGCTCCTACAATGAGCAGTTCTTC,CASMVGTSSYNEQFF
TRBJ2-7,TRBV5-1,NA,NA,TGCGCCAGCAGCTTGAATCCTACGAGCTCCTACGAGCAGTACTTC,CASSLNPTSSYEQYF
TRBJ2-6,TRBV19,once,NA,TGTGCCAGTAGTATAGGGCATAACTCTGGGGCCAACGTCCTGACTTTC,CASSIGHNSGANVLTF
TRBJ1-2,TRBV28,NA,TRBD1,TGTGCCAGCAGTACCGGGACAGTCTATGGCTACACCTTC,CASSTGTVYGYTF
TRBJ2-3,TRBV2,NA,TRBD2,TGTGCCAGCAGTGCTACGACTAGCGGGGGGGTAGATACGCAGTATTTT,CASSATTSGGVDTQYF
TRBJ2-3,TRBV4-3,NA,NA,TGCGCCAGCAGCCAAGATATGGGGGGACCTAGCACAGATACGCAGTATTTT,CASSQDMGGPSTDTQYF
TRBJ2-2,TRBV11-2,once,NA,TGTGCCAGCAGCTTAGATCGGGCAGGGGGGACCGGGGAGCTGTTTTTT,CASSLDRAGGTGELFF
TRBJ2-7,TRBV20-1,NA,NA,TGCAGTGCACGGGTGCACTACGAGCAGTACTTC,CSARVHYEQYF
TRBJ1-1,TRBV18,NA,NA,TGTGCCAGCTCACCACCGGGGCGGTCGAGGAACACTGAAGCTTTCTTT,CASSPPGRSRNTEAFF
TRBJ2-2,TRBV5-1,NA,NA,TGCGCCAGCAGCTTGTCCACTCAGAACACCGGGGAGCTGTTTTTT,CASSLSTQNTGELFF
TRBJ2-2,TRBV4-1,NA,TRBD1,TGCGCCAGCAGCCATAGGACAGGAACTCCCGGGGAGCTGTTTTTT,CASSHRTGTPGELFF
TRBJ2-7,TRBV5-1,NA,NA,TGCGCCAGCAGCCTGGAACCCGCGGGCTTCTACGAGCAGTACTTC,CASSLEPAGFYEQYF
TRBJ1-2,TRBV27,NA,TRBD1,TGTGCCAGCAGACAGGGGGTTGCCTACACCTTC,CASRQGVAYTF
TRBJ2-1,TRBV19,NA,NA,TGTGCCAGTAGTATCCAGGCAGGGAATGGCTACAATGAGCAGTTCTTC,CASSIQAGNGYNEQFF
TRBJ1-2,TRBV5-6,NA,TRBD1,TGTGCCAGCACCCTATTAACGGGGACAGGGGACAGGTTTTACACCTTC,CASTLLTGTGDRFYTF
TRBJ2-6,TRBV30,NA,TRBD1,TGTGCCTGGAGTACCACAGGGGGAGGGGCCAACGTCCTGACTTTC,CAWSTTGGGANVLTF
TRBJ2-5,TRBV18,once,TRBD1,TGTGCCAGCTCACCACCAGCGGACAGGGGGCTTGAGACCCAGTACTTC,CASSPPADRGLETQYF
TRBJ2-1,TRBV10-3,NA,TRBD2,TGTGCCATCAGTGAGTTTAGCGGGGGGTACCCGCAGTTCTTC,CAISEFSGGYPQFF
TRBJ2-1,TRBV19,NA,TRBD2,TGTGCCAGTAGTAAAACTAGCGGGGACAGCTTCTACAATGAGCAGTTCTTC,CASSKTSGDSFYNEQFF
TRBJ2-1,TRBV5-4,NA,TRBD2,TGTGCCAGCAGCGGGGGCGTCCGGGGGGGCAACAATGAGCAGTTCTTC,CASSGGVRGGNNEQFF